The subject of this entry is one T cell receptor beta chain. This sample is part of a study of cytomegalovirus exposure and HLA in healthy donors. V was pared by 5 bases and J by 0 bases, with 10 bases between. Germline V gene data show CDR1 as SGHTA and CDR2 as FQGNSA. The CDR3 extends over 15 amino acids. Primers: 60 Vbeta forward and 13 Jbeta reverse. TCRdb's copy holds only in-frame clones and misses some; the assay was immunoSEQ multiplex PCR. The repertoire holds some 190,000 clones, with about three quarters as singletons. The chain is built from TRBV7-2 and TRBJ1-4, with TRBD1 as a possible D gene (6 bases). This clonotype was obtained from a man between 18 and 29 years old in good health and CMV-seronegative. The material sequenced was PBMCs. The CDR3 is CASSPNRATNEKLFF. Here the CDR3 DNA reads TGTGCCAGCAGCCCCAACAGGGCAACTAATGAAAAACTGTTTTTT.